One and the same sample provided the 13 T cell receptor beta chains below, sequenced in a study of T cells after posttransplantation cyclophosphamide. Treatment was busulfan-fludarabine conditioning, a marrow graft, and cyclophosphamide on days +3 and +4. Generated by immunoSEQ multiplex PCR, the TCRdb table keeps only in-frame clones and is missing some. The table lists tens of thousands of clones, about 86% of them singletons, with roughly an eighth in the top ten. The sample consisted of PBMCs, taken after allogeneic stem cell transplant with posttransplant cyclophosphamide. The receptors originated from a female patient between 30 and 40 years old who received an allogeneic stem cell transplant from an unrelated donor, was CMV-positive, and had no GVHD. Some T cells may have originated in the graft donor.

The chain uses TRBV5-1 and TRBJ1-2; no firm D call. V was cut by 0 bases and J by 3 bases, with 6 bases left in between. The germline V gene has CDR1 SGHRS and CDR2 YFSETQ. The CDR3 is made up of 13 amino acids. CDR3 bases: TGCGCCAGCAGCTTGGCTCAGTACTATGGCTACACCTTC. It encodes CASSLAQYYGYTF. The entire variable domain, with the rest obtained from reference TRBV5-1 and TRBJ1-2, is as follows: KAGVTQTPRYLIKTRGQQVTLSCSPISGHRSVSWYQQTPGQGLQFLFEYFSETQRNKGNFPGRFSGRQFSNSRSEMNVSTLELGDSALYLCASSLAQYYGYTFGSGTRLTVV.

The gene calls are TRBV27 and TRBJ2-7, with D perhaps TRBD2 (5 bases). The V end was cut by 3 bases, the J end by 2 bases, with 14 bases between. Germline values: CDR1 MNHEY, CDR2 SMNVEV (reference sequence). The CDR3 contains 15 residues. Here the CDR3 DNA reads TGTGCCAGCAGTTTGCTGGGTGGGAGAGCCTACGAGCAGTACTTC. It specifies CASSLLGGRAYEQYF.

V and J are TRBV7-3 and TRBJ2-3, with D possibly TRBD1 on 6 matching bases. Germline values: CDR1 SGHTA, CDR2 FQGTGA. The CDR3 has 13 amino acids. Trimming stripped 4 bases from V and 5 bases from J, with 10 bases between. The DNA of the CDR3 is TGTGCCAGCAGCTCGGGACAACAAGATACGCAGTATTTT. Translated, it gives CASSSGQQDTQYF.

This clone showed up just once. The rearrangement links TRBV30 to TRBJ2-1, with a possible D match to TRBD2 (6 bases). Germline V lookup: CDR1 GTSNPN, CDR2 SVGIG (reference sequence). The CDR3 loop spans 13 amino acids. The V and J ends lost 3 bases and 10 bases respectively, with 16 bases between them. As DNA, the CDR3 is TGTGCCTGGAGAAATAAAGGGAGCGGGGAGCAGTTCTTC. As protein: CAWRNKGSGEQFF. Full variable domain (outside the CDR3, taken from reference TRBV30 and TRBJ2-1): SQTIHQWPATLVQPVGSPLSLECTVEGTSNPNLYWYRQAAGRGLQLLFYSVGIGQISSEVPQNLSASRPQDRQFILSSKKLLLSDSGFYLCAWRNKGSGEQFFGPGTRLTVL.

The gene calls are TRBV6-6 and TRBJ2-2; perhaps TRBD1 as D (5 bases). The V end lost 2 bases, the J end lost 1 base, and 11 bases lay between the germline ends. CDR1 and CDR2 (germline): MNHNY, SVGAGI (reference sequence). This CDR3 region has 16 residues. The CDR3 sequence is CASSYSGQGNTGELFF. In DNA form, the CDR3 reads TGTGCCAGCAGTTACAGTGGGCAGGGGAACACCGGGGAGCTGTTTTTT.

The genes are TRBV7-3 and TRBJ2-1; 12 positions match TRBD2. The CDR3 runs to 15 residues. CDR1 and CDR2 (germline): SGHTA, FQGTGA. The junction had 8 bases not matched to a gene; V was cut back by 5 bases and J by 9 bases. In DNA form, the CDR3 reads TGTGCCAGCAGCGAGACTAGCGGGGGAATTGGTGAGCAGTTCTTC. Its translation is CASSETSGGIGEQFF.

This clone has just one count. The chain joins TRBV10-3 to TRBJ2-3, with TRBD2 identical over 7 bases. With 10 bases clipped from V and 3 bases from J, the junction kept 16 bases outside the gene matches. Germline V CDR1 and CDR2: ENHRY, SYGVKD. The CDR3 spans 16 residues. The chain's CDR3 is CATASGIWAGTDTQYF. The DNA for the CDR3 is TGTGCCACTGCGAGCGGGATTTGGGCGGGGACAGATACGCAGTATTTT.

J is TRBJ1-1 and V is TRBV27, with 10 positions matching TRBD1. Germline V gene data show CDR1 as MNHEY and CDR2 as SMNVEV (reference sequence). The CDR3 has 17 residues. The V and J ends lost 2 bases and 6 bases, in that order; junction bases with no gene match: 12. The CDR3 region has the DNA TGTGCCAGCAGTTTAATTCGGACAGGGGGAAATGTTCCTGAAGCTTTCTTT. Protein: CASSLIRTGGNVPEAFF.

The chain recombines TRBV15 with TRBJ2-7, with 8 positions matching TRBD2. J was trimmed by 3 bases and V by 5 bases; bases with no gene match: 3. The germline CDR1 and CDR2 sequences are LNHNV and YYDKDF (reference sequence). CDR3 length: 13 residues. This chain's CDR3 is CATSSRGDYEQYF. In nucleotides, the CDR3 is TGTGCCACCAGCTCGCGGGGGGACTACGAGCAGTACTTC. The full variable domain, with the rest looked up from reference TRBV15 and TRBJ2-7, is DAMVIQNPRYQVTQFGKPVTLSCSQTLNHNVMYWYQQKSSQAPKLLFHYYDKDFNNEADTPDNFQSRRPNTSFCFLDIRSPGLGDTAMYLCATSSRGDYEQYFGPGTRLTVT.

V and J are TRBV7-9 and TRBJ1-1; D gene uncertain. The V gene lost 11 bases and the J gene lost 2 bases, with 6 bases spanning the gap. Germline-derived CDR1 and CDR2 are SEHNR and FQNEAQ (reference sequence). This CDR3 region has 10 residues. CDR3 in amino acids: CASVNTEAFF. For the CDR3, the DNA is TGTGCCTCTGTCAACACTGAAGCTTTCTTT. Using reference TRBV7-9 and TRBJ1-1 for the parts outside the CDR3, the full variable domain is DTGVSQNPRHKITKRGQNVTFRCDPISEHNRLYWYRQTLGQGPEFLTYFQNEAQLEKSRLLSDRFSAERPKGSFSTLEIQRTEQGDSAMYLCASVNTEAFFGQGTRLTVV.

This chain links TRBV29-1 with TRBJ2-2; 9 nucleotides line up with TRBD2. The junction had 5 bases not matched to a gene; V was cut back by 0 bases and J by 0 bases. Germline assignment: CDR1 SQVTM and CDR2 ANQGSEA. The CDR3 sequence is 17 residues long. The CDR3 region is CSVEEASGASNTGELFF. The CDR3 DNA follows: TGCAGCGTTGAAGAGGCTAGCGGGGCCTCGAACACCGGGGAGCTGTTTTTT.

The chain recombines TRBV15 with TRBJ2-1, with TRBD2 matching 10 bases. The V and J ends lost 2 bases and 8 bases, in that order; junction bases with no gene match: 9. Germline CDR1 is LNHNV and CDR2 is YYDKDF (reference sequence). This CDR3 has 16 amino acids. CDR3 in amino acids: CATSRFSSGGGYEQFF. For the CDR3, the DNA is TGTGCCACCAGCAGATTCTCTAGCGGGGGAGGCTATGAGCAGTTCTTC.

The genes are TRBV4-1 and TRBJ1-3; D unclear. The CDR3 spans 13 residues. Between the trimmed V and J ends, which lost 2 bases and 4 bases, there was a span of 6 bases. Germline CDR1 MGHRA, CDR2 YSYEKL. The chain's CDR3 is CASSQLLGNTIYF. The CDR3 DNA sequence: TGCGCCAGCAGCCAACTCCTGGGAAACACCATATATTTT.